One sample yielded the 14 T cell receptor beta chains listed below, sequenced in a study of STAT5B mutations in CD4+ large granular lymphocyte leukemia. Some clones are missing from TCRdb's copy, which holds only in-frame ones; the method was immunoSEQ multiplex PCR. Among about 31,000 clones, 65% to 75% were seen once, and the ten largest hold more than 1%. The specimen sequenced was CD4+ T cells from blood buffy coats. These receptor sequences come from a human donor in good health.

The rearrangement joins TRBV20-1 to TRBJ2-3; no definite D call. Germline CDR1 DFQATT, CDR2 SNEGSKA (reference sequence). The CDR3 runs to 11 residues. Trimming shortened V by 0 bases and J by 4 bases, and 2 bases separated the two germline ends. This chain's CDR3 is CSARDPDTQYF. In DNA, the CDR3 is TGCAGTGCTAGAGATCCAGATACGCAGTATTTT.

The rearrangement joins TRBV6-6 to TRBJ1-5; 7 bases match TRBD1. Germline loops: CDR1 MNHNY, CDR2 SVGAGI (reference sequence). This CDR3 is 15 amino acids long. V was clipped by 2 bases and J by 5 bases; unmatched bases: 6. The chain's CDR3 is CASSYERQGDQPQHF. In nucleotides, the CDR3 is TGTGCCAGCAGTTACGAACGGCAGGGGGATCAGCCCCAGCATTTT.

V and J are TRBV15 and TRBJ1-5; D is uncertain. Germline V gene sequence: CDR1 LNHNV, CDR2 YYDKDF (reference sequence). V gave up 5 bases and J gave up 7 bases, with 12 bases separating them. The CDR3 sequence is 13 residues long. This CDR3 is CATSVYLRQPQHF. DNA for the CDR3: TGTGCCACCAGCGTGTATTTGAGACAGCCCCAGCATTTT.

The chain has TRBV2 and TRBJ1-6, with a tentative D call TRBD1 (5 bases). The CDR3 extends over 13 amino acids. Per germline, CDR1 SNHLY and CDR2 FYNNEI. V lost 6 bases and J lost 5, with 8 bases in between. CDR3 region: CASRRQNNSPLHF. The CDR3 bases are TGTGCCAGCAGGAGACAGAATAATTCACCCCTCCACTTT.

The chain joins TRBV6-1 to TRBJ1-6; D remains ambiguous. Trimming stripped 2 bases from V and 7 bases from J, with 12 bases between. The CDR3 consists of 15 residues. CDR1 and CDR2 (germline): MNHNS, SASEGT. Here the CDR3 DNA reads TGTGCCAGCAGTGAATGGAAGGCGGGGAATTCACCCCTCCACTTT. This codes for CASSEWKAGNSPLHF.

The chain uses TRBV5-4 and TRBJ2-7; D not certain. Deletions cut 3 bases from V and 6 bases from J, with 13 bases between. Germline CDR1 SGHNT, CDR2 YYREEE (reference sequence). The CDR3 runs to 13 residues. The CDR3 spells CASSSELRLEQYF. The DNA for the CDR3 is TGTGCCAGCAGCTCCGAACTCCGTCTCGAGCAGTACTTC.

The chain uses TRBV5-1 and TRBJ2-1, with 8 bases that match TRBD1. CDR1 and CDR2 (germline): SGHRS, YFSETQ. CDR3 size: 15 residues. V lost 0 bases and J lost 2; bases outside the gene matches: 1. The CDR3: CASSLGQGTYNEQFF. Here the CDR3 DNA reads TGCGCCAGCAGCTTGGGACAGGGGACCTACAATGAGCAGTTCTTC.

This clone was seen only a few times. The chain combines TRBV27 with TRBJ2-6, with unresolved D. This CDR3 has 18 amino acids. Germline CDR1 is MNHEY and CDR2 is SMNVEV (reference sequence). V dropped 4 bases and J dropped 5 bases, with 21 bases sitting between them. The CDR3 sequence is CASSWKPRLQSRANVLTF. The CDR3 DNA sequence: TGTGCCAGCAGTTGGAAGCCTCGGCTACAAAGTCGGGCCAACGTCCTGACTTTC.

Only a few counts were recorded for this clone. This rearrangement joins TRBV5-1 to TRBJ1-1; tentatively, D is TRBD1 (6 bases). V was trimmed by 4 bases and J by 0 bases, leaving 19 bases between them. Germline V gene sequence: CDR1 SGHRS, CDR2 YFSETQ. The CDR3 contains 17 residues. CDR3 coding DNA: TGCGCCAGCAGCCCTACCCACAGGGACTCAATGAACACTGAAGCTTTCTTT. Residues: CASSPTHRDSMNTEAFF.

As DNA, the CDR3 is TGTGCCAGCAGCTTAGGCGGACAGACAAATCAGCCCCAGCATTTT. Amino acid sequence: CASSLGGQTNQPQHF. The chain combines TRBV7-9 with TRBJ1-5; tentative D call: TRBD1 (6 bases). The CDR3 covers 15 residues. Germline V gene sequence: CDR1 SEHNR, CDR2 FQNEAQ (reference sequence). Trimming removed 1 base from V and 4 bases from J, with 11 bases in between.

The chain has TRBV7-6 and TRBJ2-5; the D is unclear. The CDR3 sequence is 14 residues long. V lost 5 bases to trimming and J lost 1 base, with 11 bases between them. CDR1 is SGHVS, CDR2 FNYEAQ, per germline. CDR3 nucleotides: TGTGCCAGCAGCAGACTTCGCGGCCAAGAGACCCAGTACTTC. The encoded protein is CASSRLRGQETQYF.

The genes are TRBV12-5 and TRBJ2-1, with TRBD1 matching 8 bases. Germline CDR1 and CDR2: LGHNT and FRNRAP. The CDR3 spans 16 residues. With 2 bases clipped from V and 4 bases from J, the junction kept 7 bases outside the gene matches. The CDR3 is CASGLRIRGLYNEQFF. For the CDR3, the DNA is TGTGCTAGTGGTTTGCGCATCAGGGGGCTGTACAATGAGCAGTTCTTC.

The genes are TRBV6-6 and TRBJ2-2, with a tentative D call TRBD1 (6 bases). V was cut by 6 bases and J by 1 base, with 15 bases left in between. The germline gives CDR1 MNHNY, CDR2 SVGAGI (reference sequence). The CDR3 is made up of 16 amino acids. CDR3 sequence reads: CASSDQGSRNTGELFF. The CDR3 nucleotides read TGTGCCAGCAGCGACCAGGGGTCCCGGAACACCGGGGAGCTGTTTTTT.

V and J are TRBV9 and TRBJ2-2, with 10 bases identical to TRBD1. The CDR3 runs to 15 residues. CDR1 and CDR2 from the germline V gene are SGDLS and YYNGEE. V lost 2 bases to trimming and J lost 6 bases; unmatched junction nucleotides: 4. The CDR3 DNA follows: TGTGCCAGCAGCGTCCGCGGACAGGGGGCCGGGGAGCTGTTTTTT. The encoded protein is CASSVRGQGAGELFF. Based on the CDR3 plus reference TRBV9 and TRBJ2-2, the full variable domain is DSGVTQTPKHLITATGQRVTLRCSPRSGDLSVYWYQQSLDQGLQFLIQYYNGEERAKGNILERFSAQQFPDLHSELNLSSLELGDSALYFCASSVRGQGAGELFFGEGSRLTVL.